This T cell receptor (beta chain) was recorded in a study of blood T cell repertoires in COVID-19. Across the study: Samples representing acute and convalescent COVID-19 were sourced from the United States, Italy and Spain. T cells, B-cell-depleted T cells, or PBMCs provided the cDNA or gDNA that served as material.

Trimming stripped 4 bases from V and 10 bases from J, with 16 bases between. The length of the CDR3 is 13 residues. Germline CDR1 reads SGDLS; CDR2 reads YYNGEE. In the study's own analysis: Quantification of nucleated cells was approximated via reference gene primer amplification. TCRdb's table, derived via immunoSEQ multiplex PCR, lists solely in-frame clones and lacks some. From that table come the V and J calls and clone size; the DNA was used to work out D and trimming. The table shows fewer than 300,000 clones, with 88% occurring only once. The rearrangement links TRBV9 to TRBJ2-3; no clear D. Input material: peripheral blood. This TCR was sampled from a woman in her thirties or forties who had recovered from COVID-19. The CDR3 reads CASSSRLPRAQYF. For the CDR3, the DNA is TGTGCCAGCAGCAGTAGGCTCCCTAGAGCGCAGTATTTT.